This T cell receptor beta chain derives from a study of T-cell reconstitution after alpha-beta-depleted transplantation in children. Study-level results: The study reportedly traced alpha-beta T cells about two months after transplant to several hundred expanded graft clones. Most T-cell counts and diversity one year after the transplant came from T cells that were newly produced.

CDR1 is SGHRS, CDR2 YFSETQ, per germline. Trimming cost V 3 bases and J 8 bases; bases outside gene matches: 6. This CDR3 comprises 13 residues. About this clonotype: The antigen is undetermined.

The authors prepared the TCRbeta library with unique molecular identifiers. TCRdb re-called the PCR reads through MiXCR, storing one row per CDR3 protein. The table shows hundreds of thousands of distinct CDR3 sequences, with 6.5% to 9% occurring only once. This sequence was found in a female patient between 2 and 15 years old who had a stem cell transplant for Fanconi anemia, so the T cells may come from the graft donor. The sample in question was peripheral blood, obtained 360 days after TCRalphabeta/CD19-depleted stem cell transplant. V is TRBV5-1 and J is TRBJ2-3, with 7 bases aligning to TRBD1. The CDR3 spells CASSSSGQATQYF. Written as DNA, the CDR3 is TGCGCCAGCAGCTCCTCCGGACAGGCTACGCAGTATTTT.